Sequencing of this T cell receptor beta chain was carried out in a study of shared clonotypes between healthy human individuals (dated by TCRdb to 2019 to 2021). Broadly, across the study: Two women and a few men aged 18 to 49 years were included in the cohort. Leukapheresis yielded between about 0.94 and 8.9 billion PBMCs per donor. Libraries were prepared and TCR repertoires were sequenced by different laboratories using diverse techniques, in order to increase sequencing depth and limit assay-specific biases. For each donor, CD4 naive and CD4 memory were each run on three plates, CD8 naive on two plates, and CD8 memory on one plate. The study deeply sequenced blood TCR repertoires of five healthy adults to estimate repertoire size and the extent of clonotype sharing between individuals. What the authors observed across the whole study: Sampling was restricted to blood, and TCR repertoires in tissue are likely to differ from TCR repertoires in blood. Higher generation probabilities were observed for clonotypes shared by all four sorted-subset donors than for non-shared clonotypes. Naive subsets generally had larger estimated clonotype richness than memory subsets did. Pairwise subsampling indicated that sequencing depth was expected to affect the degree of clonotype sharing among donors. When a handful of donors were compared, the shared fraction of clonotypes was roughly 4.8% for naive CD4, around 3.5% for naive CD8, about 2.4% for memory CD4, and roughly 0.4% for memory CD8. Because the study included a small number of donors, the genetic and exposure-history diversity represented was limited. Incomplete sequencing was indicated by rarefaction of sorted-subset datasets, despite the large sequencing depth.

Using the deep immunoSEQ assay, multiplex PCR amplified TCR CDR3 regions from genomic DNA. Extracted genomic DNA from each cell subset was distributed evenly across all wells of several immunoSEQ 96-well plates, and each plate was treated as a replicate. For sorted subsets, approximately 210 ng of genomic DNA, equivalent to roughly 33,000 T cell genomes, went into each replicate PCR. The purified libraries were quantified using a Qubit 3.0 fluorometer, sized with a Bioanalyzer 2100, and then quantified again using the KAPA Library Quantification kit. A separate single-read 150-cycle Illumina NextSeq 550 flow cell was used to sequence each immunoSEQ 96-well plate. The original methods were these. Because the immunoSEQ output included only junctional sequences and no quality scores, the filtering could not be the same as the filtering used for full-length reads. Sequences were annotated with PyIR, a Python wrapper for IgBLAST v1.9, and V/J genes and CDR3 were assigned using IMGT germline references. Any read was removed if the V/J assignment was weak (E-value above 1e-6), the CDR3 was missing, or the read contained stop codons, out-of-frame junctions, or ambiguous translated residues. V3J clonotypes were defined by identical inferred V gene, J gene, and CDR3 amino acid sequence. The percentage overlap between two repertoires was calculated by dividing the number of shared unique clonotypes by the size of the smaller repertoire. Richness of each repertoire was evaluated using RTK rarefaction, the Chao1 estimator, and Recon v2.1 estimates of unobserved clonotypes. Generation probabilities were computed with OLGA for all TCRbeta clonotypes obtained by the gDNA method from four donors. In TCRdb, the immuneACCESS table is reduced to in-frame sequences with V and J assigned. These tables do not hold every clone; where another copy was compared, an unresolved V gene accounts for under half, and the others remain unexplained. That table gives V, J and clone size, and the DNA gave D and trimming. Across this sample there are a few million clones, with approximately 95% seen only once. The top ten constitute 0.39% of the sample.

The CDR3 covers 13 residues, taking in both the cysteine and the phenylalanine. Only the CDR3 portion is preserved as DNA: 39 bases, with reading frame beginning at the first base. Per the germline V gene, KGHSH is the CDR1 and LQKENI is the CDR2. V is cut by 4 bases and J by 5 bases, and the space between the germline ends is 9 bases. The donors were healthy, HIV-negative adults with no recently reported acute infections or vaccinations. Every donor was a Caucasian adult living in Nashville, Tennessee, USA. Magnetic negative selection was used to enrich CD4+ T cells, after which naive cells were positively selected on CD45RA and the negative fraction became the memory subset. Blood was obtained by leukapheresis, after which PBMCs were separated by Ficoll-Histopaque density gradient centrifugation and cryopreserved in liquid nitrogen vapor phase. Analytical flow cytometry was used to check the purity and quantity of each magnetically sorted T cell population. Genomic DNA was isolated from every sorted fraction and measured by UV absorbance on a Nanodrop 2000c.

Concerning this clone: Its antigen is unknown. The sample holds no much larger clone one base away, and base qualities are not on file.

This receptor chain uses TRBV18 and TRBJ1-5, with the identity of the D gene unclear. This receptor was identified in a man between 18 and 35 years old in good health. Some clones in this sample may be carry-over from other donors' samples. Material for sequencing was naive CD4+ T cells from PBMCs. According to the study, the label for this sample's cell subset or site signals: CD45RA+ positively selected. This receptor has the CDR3 CASSLKSDQPQHF. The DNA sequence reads TGTGCCAGCTCACTAAAAAGCGATCAGCCCCAGCATTTT.